This T cell receptor (beta chain) was captured by sequencing in a study of T cells expressing NK-cell markers. The wider study: One of the eight sequenced donors was seronegative, whereas the other seven were HCMV-seropositive.

One entry per CDR3 protein, without DNA, is what TCRdb gives after re-calling the 5' RACE reads. In total, the table holds 500,000 to 600,000 distinct CDR3 sequences. CDR3 length: 17 residues. Germline V gene lookup returns CDR1 SQVTM and CDR2 ANQGSEA. The receptor comes from a man between 18 and 29 years old in good health. Specimen: blood T cells: a sorted CD56 or NKG2C T cell subset, CD4+ or CD8+ T cells, or bulk PBMC T cells (not recorded which). This sequence joins TRBV29-1 and TRBJ2-6. CDR3 sequence: CSVMTETGYSGANVLTF.